This entry lists 10 T cell receptor beta chains sequenced from one sample in a study of human T cells and chemical hapten exposure. Time point given: pre-sensitization, week 0. Treatment specified: therapeutic diphenylcyclopropenone sensitization with weekly scalp DPC. One entry per CDR3 protein results from TCRdb running MiXCR on the RACE reads. The sample carries about 85,000 distinct CDR3 sequences, 6.5% to 10% recorded once. The material sequenced was whole blood, taken in connection with sensitization to the hapten diphenylcyclopropenone (DPC). These receptors were obtained from a man aged 40-55 years with alopecia areata. Some clones in this sample may be carry-over from other donors' samples.

This clonotype was found many times. The gene calls are TRBV20-1 and TRBJ2-7, with 11 nucleotides matching TRBD2. With 6 bases clipped from V and 3 bases from J, the junction kept 7 bases outside the gene matches. CDR1 DFQATT and CDR2 SNEGSKA come from the germline V gene (reference sequence). There are 14 residues in the CDR3. The CDR3 bases are TGCAGTGCGACCGGGACTAGCGGCTACTACGAGCAGTACTTC. It is translated as CSATGTSGYYEQYF.

This clonotype was counted ten times or more. J is TRBJ1-2 and V is TRBV7-2; 10 bases align to TRBD1. The CDR3 totals 15 residues. Germline V gene sequence: CDR1 SGHTA, CDR2 FQGNSA. J gave up 3 bases and V 5 bases, and 6 bases lay outside the gene matches. The CDR3 spells CASSPRTGGYYGYTF. In DNA, the CDR3 is TGTGCCAGCAGCCCCCGGACAGGGGGGTACTATGGCTACACCTTC.

This clonotype was counted many times. The CDR3 spells CASTGETYEQYF. The CDR3 bases are TGTGCCAGCACGGGAGAGACCTACGAGCAGTACTTC. This sequence joins TRBV25-1 and TRBJ2-7, with D possibly TRBD2 on 6 matching bases. The length of the CDR3 is 12 residues. V gave up 7 bases and J gave up 2 bases, with 9 bases separating them. Per the germline V gene, CDR1 is MGHDK and CDR2 is SYGVNS.

This clonotype was detected many times. The CDR3 bases are TGTGCCAGCAGGCCCACAGGGTACCAAGAGACCCAGTACTTC. Translation: CASRPTGYQETQYF. The V call is TRBV12-3 or TRBV12-4, the J call TRBJ2-5, with a possible D match to TRBD1 (6 bases). Trimming pared 6 bases from V and 0 bases from J, leaving 11 bases between. The CDR3 is 14 residues long.

This chain links TRBV11-3 with TRBJ1-6, with D possibly TRBD1 on 5 matching bases. V dropped 2 bases and J dropped 10 bases, with 21 bases sitting between them. The V gene's germline CDR1 is SGHNT and CDR2 YENEEA. The CDR3 sequence is 17 residues long. The CDR3 sequence: CASSLLARGKGRSPLHF. CDR3 sequence (DNA): TGTGCCAGCAGCTTACTGGCGCGGGGGAAGGGAAGATCACCCCTCCACTTT.

The V gene is TRBV10-3, the J gene TRBJ2-3, with 7 bases fitting TRBD2. This CDR3 has 15 amino acids. V shed 1 base, J shed 5 bases, and the junction held 6 bases outside the gene matches. Germline assignment: CDR1 ENHRY and CDR2 SYGVKD. For the CDR3, the DNA is TGTGCCATCAGTGAGTTGGCGGGAGCTGGAGATACGCAGTATTTT. It yields the protein CAISELAGAGDTQYF.

This clonotype came up many times. The chain recombines TRBV27 with TRBJ2-1; 8 nucleotides match TRBD2. This CDR3 is 16 amino acids long. Germline CDR1 MNHEY, CDR2 SMNVEV (reference sequence). Trimming removed 5 bases from V and 3 bases from J; junction bases left unmatched: 9. CDR3 sequence reads: CASSPRSGGLYNEQFF. The CDR3 nucleotides are TGTGCCAGCAGTCCCCGCTCGGGAGGGCTCTACAATGAGCAGTTCTTC.

This clonotype was counted a few times. The chain couples TRBV6-2 or TRBV6-3 to TRBJ1-5; perhaps TRBD1 as D (5 bases). Germline values: CDR1 MNHEY, CDR2 SVGEGT. The CDR3 totals 15 residues. V was trimmed by 5 bases and J by 4 bases, leaving 15 bases between them. Here the CDR3 reads CASSRGTSRNQPQHF. In DNA, the CDR3 is TGTGCCAGCAGTAGGGGTACATCAAGGAATCAGCCCCAGCATTTT.

This clonotype showed up many times. The J gene is TRBJ2-5, the V gene TRBV7-2, with TRBD1 matching 9 bases. CDR3 length: 18 residues. After removal of 6 bases from V and 5 bases from J, the junction contained 19 bases not matched to a gene. Germline loops: CDR1 SGHTA, CDR2 FQGNSA. The CDR3 loop is CASSVISGTGFGGETQYF. The CDR3 DNA follows: TGTGCCAGCAGTGTCATCTCCGGGACAGGGTTCGGAGGGGAGACCCAGTACTTC.

This clonotype was counted at least ten times. The genes are TRBV9 and TRBJ1-1; 10 positions match TRBD1. Trimming at V came to 3 bases and at J to 5 bases, leaving 4 bases not matched to a gene. CDR1 SGDLS and CDR2 YYNGEE come from the germline V gene. The CDR3 is 14 amino acids. CDR3 protein: CASSARGQGTEAFF. As DNA, the CDR3 is TGTGCCAGCAGCGCGAGGGGACAGGGGACTGAAGCTTTCTTT.